This T cell receptor beta chain was captured in a study of T cells after yellow fever vaccination. Whole-study context: With SMART-Seq v4 Ultra Low Input, the fractions containing low cell numbers were prepared. Overall study findings and caveats: Reappearance after the booster was seen for most primary-vaccination clones, at about 95% CD4 and 85% to 90% CD8. The bulk population could contribute abundant contaminating clonotypes to FACS-sorted repertoires.

About this clonotype itself: Its target is not known.

The CDR3 consists of 15 residues. Germline CDR1 SGDLS, CDR2 YYNGEE. Trimming pared 3 bases from V and 11 bases from J, leaving 21 bases between. The TCR cDNA carried a universal primer site and UMIs from 5'RACE template switching. TCRdb re-derived calls from the 5' RACE reads in MiXCR, one entry per CDR3 protein. The table shows some 220,000 distinct CDR3 sequences, with about 3% occurring only once. This clonotype was obtained from a man younger than 30 who received the YFV17D yellow fever vaccine. The chain couples TRBV9 to TRBJ1-5; D is perhaps TRBD1 (6 bases). Sequenced material: CD4+ T cells sorted from PBMCs, taken 10 days after the yellow fever booster vaccination. The DNA for the CDR3 is TGTGCCAGCAGCGGGGACCCGACAGGACTTTCAGCCCAGCATTTT. The encoded protein is CASSGDPTGLSAQHF.